This record concerns one T cell receptor (beta chain) sequence. The same CDR3 also results from other DNA sequences found in this sample. The repertoire was sequenced with immunoSEQ multiplex PCR; TCRdb's copy has only in-frame clones and lacks some. The table records around 37,000 clones, over 75% of them present only once. V lost 3 bases and J 7 bases, leaving 9 bases between the germline ends. Germline V gene data show CDR1 as LNHDA and CDR2 as SQIVND (reference sequence). The CDR3 runs to 12 residues. The sample belongs to a study of blood T cell repertoires in COVID-19. Source material: peripheral blood. The chain combines TRBV19 with TRBJ1-1; unclear D gene. The clonotype was recovered from a human donor in a cohort sampled during active COVID-19. CDR3 sequence reads: CASSIGLSEAFF. Here the CDR3 DNA reads TGTGCCAGTAGTATCGGGTTAAGTGAAGCTTTCTTT.